Each of the 17 T cell receptor beta chains below was sequenced from the same sample in a study of T cells in Graves' hyperthyroidism and ophthalmopathy (dated by TCRdb to about 2019). Libraries were prepared through multiplex PCR. Sequencing used an Illumina HiSeq 2000. TCR beta CDR3 regions were amplified from RNA transcripts. The TCR CDR3 was subjected to a first round of RT-PCR using the HTBI primer set and the Qiagen OneStep RT-PCR kit. The raw public data were reprocessed by TCRdb itself: fastp quality trimming at Q25, MiXCR clonotype calling, in-frame beta chains only. Every entry covers one CDR3 protein and lists the most common genes and DNA from its rows. The sample records more than 500,000 distinct CDR3 sequences, roughly 16% of which are singletons. The top ten hold less than 30% of the sample. The sample was blood. Source of these receptors: a woman aged 25 to 39 with Graves' ophthalmopathy.

This clonotype was detected only a few times. This chain uses TRBV6-2 or TRBV6-3 with TRBJ2-5; D gene uncertain. From germline, CDR1 is MNHEY and CDR2 SVGEGT. V dropped 2 bases and J dropped 2 bases, with 15 bases sitting between them. The CDR3 length is 16 residues. CDR3 coding DNA: TGTGCCAGCAGTTACCGGTTGACTGCTCGACAAGAGACCCAGTACTTC. Amino acid sequence: CASSYRLTARQETQYF.

This clonotype came up many times. J is TRBJ2-5 and V is TRBV18; D unresolved. V shed 3 bases and J shed 3 bases, with 17 bases lying between them. Germline CDR1 is KGHSH and CDR2 is LQKENI. The CDR3 is 16 residues long. The DNA of the CDR3 is TGTGCCAGCTCACCTCCTCTACACGAATCGGAAGAGACCCAGTACTTC. This translates into CASSPPLHESEETQYF.

V gene TRBV20-1 combines with J gene TRBJ1-3, with D possibly TRBD1 on 6 matching bases. The ends were cut back, 6 bases at V and 0 bases at J, with 21 bases in the middle. In germline, CDR1 is DFQATT, CDR2 SNEGSKA (reference sequence). The CDR3 extends over 17 amino acids. The CDR3 DNA is TGCAGTGCAAACGTCCGGACAGCCCTGAACTCTGGAAACACCATATATTTT. It translates to CSANVRTALNSGNTIYF.

This clonotype was seen at least ten times. The J gene is TRBJ1-2, the V gene TRBV30; 7 nucleotides line up with TRBD1. The germline V gene has CDR1 GTSNPN and CDR2 SVGIG (reference sequence). V was pared by 3 bases and J by 7 bases, with 8 bases of the junction left unmatched. CDR3 length equals 13 residues. The CDR3 DNA follows: TGTGCCTGGAGAGGAGGGGGCGGGTCTGGCTACACCTTC. Amino acids: CAWRGGGGSGYTF.

This clonotype was seen at least ten times. CDR3 sequence (DNA): TGTGCCAGCAGCCCTGGACTGAAATCCTACGAGCAGTACTTC. It specifies CASSPGLKSYEQYF. The J gene is TRBJ2-7, the V gene TRBV7-3; D might be TRBD2 (5 bases). CDR1 SGHTA and CDR2 FQGTGA come from the germline V gene. V lost 5 bases and J lost 1, with 12 bases in between. This CDR3 is built from 14 residues. The full variable domain, rest sourced from reference TRBV7-3 and TRBJ2-7, is GAGVSQTPSNKVTEKGKYVELRCDPISGHTALYWYRQSLGQGPEFLIYFQGTGAADDSGLPNDRFFAVRPEGSVSTLKIQRTERGDSAVYLCASSPGLKSYEQYFGPGTRLTVT.

The chain recombines TRBV6-1 with TRBJ2-5, with no clear D. V lost 6 bases and J 10 bases, leaving 12 bases between the germline ends. Per the germline V gene, CDR1 is MNHNS and CDR2 is SASEGT. The CDR3 is 11 residues long. The DNA for the CDR3 is TGTGCCAGCAGCCAGGCCCTATTCCAGTACTTC. It is translated as CASSQALFQYF.

A remark on this clonotype: This clone may be a read error of a much larger clone one base away. The chain combines TRBV15 with TRBJ2-5; 8 nucleotides line up with TRBD2. V shed 1 base, J shed 4 bases, and the junction held 8 bases outside the gene matches. CDR1 and CDR2 from the germline V gene are LNHNV and YYDKDF (reference sequence). The length of the CDR3 is 16 residues. The CDR3 loop is CATSRGRPGLGETQYF. DNA of the CDR3: TGTGCCACCAGCAGAGGTCGGCCGGGACTAGGAGAGACCCAGTACTTC.

This clonotype has a handful of counts. The junction and the germline gene differ at one end; a read error may be behind it. The J gene is TRBJ1-5, the V gene TRBV20-1; the D gene is possibly TRBD1 (6 bases). The CDR3 runs to 9 residues. In germline, CDR1 is DFQATT, CDR2 SNEGSKA (reference sequence). The CDR3 region has the DNA TGCAGTGCGAGAACAGGGAGCTATTTT. Protein: CSARTGSYF.

This clonotype was counted between two and nine times. The V and J genes are TRBV15 and TRBJ2-7; D may match TRBD1 or TRBD2 (5 bases each). The CDR3 sequence is 16 residues long. Germline V lookup: CDR1 LNHNV, CDR2 YYDKDF (reference sequence). V dropped 1 base and J dropped 2 bases, with 15 bases sitting between them. CDR3 nucleotides: TGTGCCACCAGCAGAGGGGGGAAAGTGGGCACCTACGAGCAGTACTTC. It specifies CATSRGGKVGTYEQYF.

This clonotype was counted ten times or more. The CDR3 loop reads CASSQGSDGDSPLHF. The DNA for the CDR3 is TGCGCCAGCAGCCAAGGGTCGGACGGGGACTCACCCCTCCACTTT. V usage is TRBV4-3 and J usage is TRBJ1-6, with a tentative D call TRBD1 (5 bases). Germline V gives CDR1 LGHNA, CDR2 YSLEER. Deletions cut 1 base from V and 10 bases from J, with 14 bases between. The CDR3 has 15 residues.

This clonotype has ten or more counts. The chain recombines TRBV28 with TRBJ2-7; D is unresolved. Germline V CDR1 and CDR2: MDHEN, SYDVKM. There are 15 residues in the CDR3. V was clipped by 3 bases and J by 0 bases, with 12 bases between them. CDR3 nucleotides: TGTGCCAGCAGTTTCTTGGACGGCACCTCCTACGAGCAGTACTTC. Its translation: CASSFLDGTSYEQYF.

The chain is built from TRBV30 and TRBJ2-2; D uncertain. The CDR3 has 13 residues. CDR1 is GTSNPN and CDR2 is SVGIG in the germline V gene (reference sequence). V was trimmed by 5 bases and J by 6 bases, leaving 13 bases between them. The chain's CDR3 is CAWQLLSPGELFF. CDR3 nucleotides: TGTGCCTGGCAACTTTTGAGCCCCGGGGAGCTGTTTTTT.

The rearrangement joins TRBV5-1 to TRBJ2-6; 7 nucleotides agree with TRBD1. Per germline, CDR1 SGHRS and CDR2 YFSETQ. The CDR3 consists of 17 residues. With V trimmed by 0 bases and J by 1 base, 4 bases remained unmatched. CDR3 sequence (DNA): TGCGCCAGCAGCTTGGACCCAGGGGGATCTGGGGCCAACGTCCTGACTTTC. As protein: CASSLDPGGSGANVLTF.

The chain joins TRBV2 to TRBJ2-7, with TRBD1 matching over 8 bases. The CDR3 contains 13 residues. Germline V gene data show CDR1 as SNHLY and CDR2 as FYNNEI. The V segment lost 5 bases and the J segment 6 bases; nucleotides outside the gene matches: 6. CDR3 DNA sequence: TGTGCCAGCAGTTATAAAACAGGGGGCGAGCAGTACTTC. Translating gives CASSYKTGGEQYF.

This clonotype came up a few times. The V call is TRBV7-2, the J call TRBJ2-2, with TRBD2 identical over 10 bases. CDR1 is SGHTA, CDR2 FQGNSA, per germline. After removal of 8 bases from V and 5 bases from J, the junction contained 11 bases not matched to a gene. The CDR3 covers 16 residues. CDR3: CASGVTSGDLTGELFF. CDR3 in DNA: TGTGCCAGCGGAGTCACTAGCGGGGACCTGACCGGGGAGCTGTTTTTT. The variable domain in full, with the rest retrieved from reference TRBV7-2 and TRBJ2-2, is GAGVSQSPSNKVTEKGKDVELRCDPISGHTALYWYRQSLGQGLEFLIYFQGNSAPDKSGLPSDRFSAERTGGSVSTLTIQRTQQEDSAVYLCASGVTSGDLTGELFFGEGSRLTVL.

There are a few counts of this clonotype. CDR3 coding DNA: TGCAGCGTTGGGACAGCGGGACTAGCGGGAGGGTTCTACGAGCAGTACTTC. It codes for CSVGTAGLAGGFYEQYF. The chain links TRBV29-1 to TRBJ2-7, with 16 bases fitting TRBD2. Trimming cost V 4 bases and J 3 bases; bases outside gene matches: 9. This CDR3 comprises 17 residues. Germline V gives CDR1 SQVTM, CDR2 ANQGSEA.

This clonotype was counted at least ten times. This chain links TRBV3-1 with TRBJ1-4, with D possibly being TRBD1 (6 bases). The V gene lost 0 bases and the J gene lost 7 bases, with 9 bases spanning the gap. The CDR3 totals 14 residues. In germline, CDR1 is LGHDT, CDR2 YNNKEL (reference sequence). In nucleotides, the CDR3 is TGTGCCAGCAGCCAAGACAGGGGTTTTGAAAAACTGTTTTTT. This codes for CASSQDRGFEKLFF.